A single sample gave rise to the 30 T cell receptor beta chains below, sequenced in a study of breast tumors, draining lymph nodes, adjacent tissues. Breast cancer patients provided tissue from their axillary draining lymph nodes. One entry per CDR3 protein results from TCRdb running MiXCR on the multiplex PCR reads. The repertoire consists of 180,000 or so distinct CDR3 sequences, with around 35% occurring once and the leading ten covering less than 4%. The sample taken for sequencing was axillary lymph node tissue. The receptors stem from a female donor with breast cancer. Some clones in this sample may be carry-over from other donors' samples.

This clonotype was observed a handful of times. J is TRBJ1-1 and V is TRBV7-9, with D possibly matching TRBD1 (5 bases). The V end lost 8 bases, the J end lost 1 base, and 20 bases lay between the germline ends. This CDR3 is built from 16 residues. Germline lookup yields CDR1 SEHNR and CDR2 FQNEAQ (reference sequence). The CDR3 DNA reads as TGTGCCAGCTCACGATCCGCTGACAGTCCGAACACTGAAGCTTTCTTT. This gives the protein CASSRSADSPNTEAFF.

This clonotype came up many times. The chain joins TRBV20-1 to TRBJ1-2, with TRBD1 identical over 10 bases. V shed 4 bases, J shed 6 bases, and the junction held 8 bases outside the gene matches. The CDR3 is 14 residues long. Germline loops: CDR1 DFQATT, CDR2 SNEGSKA (reference sequence). CDR3 region: CSANRDRGFHGYTF. The DNA for the CDR3 is TGCAGTGCTAACAGGGACAGGGGATTCCATGGCTACACCTTC.

This clonotype was seen repeatedly, ten times or more. The chain is built from TRBV14 and TRBJ1-5; D call uncertain. Trimming took 1 base from V and 4 from J, leaving 11 bases between them. This CDR3 contains 15 residues. Looked up from germline, CDR1 is SGHDN and CDR2 is FVKESK. The CDR3 region has the DNA TGTGCCAGCAGCCAAGGCCACAGCCCAAATCAGCCCCAGCATTTT. This gives the protein CASSQGHSPNQPQHF.

This clonotype was seen many times. The chain recombines TRBV14 with TRBJ2-5, with D possibly being TRBD2 (6 bases). CDR1 is SGHDN and CDR2 is FVKESK in the germline V gene. The germline V and J ends were trimmed by 5 bases and 2 bases, with 15 bases remaining between them. The CDR3 runs to 15 residues. The CDR3 loop is CASSSRGRGQETQYF. CDR3 bases: TGTGCCAGCAGCTCTAGGGGCCGGGGGCAAGAGACCCAGTACTTC.

Comment on this clonotype: The junction differs from germline at one of its ends, possibly a read error. The V call is TRBV2, the J call TRBJ2-2; D may be TRBD2 (6 bases). The CDR3 totals 14 residues. CDR1 is SNHLY and CDR2 is FYNNEI in the germline V gene. The CDR3 sequence: CASREGPNTGELSW. The CDR3 coding sequence is TGTGCCAGCAGGGAGGGCCCGAACACCGGGGAGCTGTCTTGG.

This clonotype came up many times. The CDR3 region is CASSLASRGGPQDEQFF. The DNA for the CDR3 is TGTGCCAGCAGCTTAGCATCCAGGGGTGGGCCCCAAGATGAGCAGTTCTTC. The genes are TRBV7-2 and TRBJ2-1; tentative D call: TRBD1 (6 bases). The length of the CDR3 is 17 residues. Per germline, CDR1 SGHTA and CDR2 FQGNSA. Between the trimmed V and J ends, which lost 0 bases and 8 bases, there was a span of 20 bases.

This clonotype was recorded at least ten times. The J gene is TRBJ2-1, the V gene TRBV11-2; D could derive from TRBD1 or TRBD2 (5 bases each). The CDR3 extends over 16 amino acids. Trimming pared 1 base from V and 3 bases from J, leaving 13 bases between. CDR1 SGHAT and CDR2 FQNNGV come from the germline V gene. CDR3 in DNA: TGTGCCAGCAGCTTAGTCGGGACGGCGATCTACAATGAGCAGTTCTTC. This gives the protein CASSLVGTAIYNEQFF.

This clonotype was counted at least ten times. An end of the junction does not agree with germline; a read error may underlie this. J is TRBJ1-2 and V is TRBV7-8, with D possibly TRBD1 on 6 matching bases. In germline, CDR1 is SGHVS, CDR2 FQNEAQ. The CDR3 runs 12 residues. This chain's CDR3 is CASTLGGYGYTF. CDR3 coding DNA: TGTGCCAGCACCTTAGGGGGCTATGGCTACACCTTC.

A word on this clonotype: The final CDR3 position lacks the conserved phenylalanine or tryptophan, pointing to a likely read error. The V gene is TRBV24-1, the J gene TRBJ1-6; weak D call: TRBD1 (5 bases). The CDR3 extends over 15 amino acids. The V end was cut by 9 bases, the J end by 4 bases, with 15 bases between. Germline loops: CDR1 KGHDR, CDR2 SFDVKD. Here the CDR3 reads CATLSEGWYNSPLHL. The CDR3 DNA sequence: TGTGCCACCCTCTCGGAGGGGTGGTATAATTCACCCCTCCACCTT.

This clonotype was counted ten times or more. The CDR3, as DNA: TGTGCCAGCAGTCAGGGGACCTACGAGCAGTACTTC. It yields the protein CASSQGTYEQYF. The chain couples TRBV6-2 or TRBV6-3 to TRBJ2-7, with D tentatively TRBD1 (6 bases). With 5 bases removed from V and 2 bases from J, the gap between germline ends came to 7 bases. This CDR3 contains 12 residues. Germline V gene data show CDR1 as MNHEY and CDR2 as SVGEGT.

The V gene is TRBV14, the J gene TRBJ1-1; no clear D gene. The germline V and J ends were trimmed by 0 bases and 3 bases, with 8 bases remaining between them. Germline CDR1 and CDR2: SGHDN and FVKESK. This CDR3 region has 14 residues. DNA of the CDR3: TGTGCCAGCAGCCAAGATGGAACTTACACTGAAGCTTTCTTT. Amino acids: CASSQDGTYTEAFF.

This clonotype was recorded many times. The CDR3 loop reads CASRFRVGETQYF. CDR3 in DNA: TGTGCCAGCAGGTTCAGGGTTGGGGAGACCCAGTACTTC. The rearrangement links TRBV12-3 or TRBV12-4 to TRBJ2-5; possible D gene TRBD1, 5 bases. Trimming took off 6 bases at V and 5 bases at J, with 13 bases between the two ends. The CDR3 is 13 amino acids.

A word on this clonotype: A much larger clonotype is one base distant, so this may be a read error. V and J are TRBV7-2 and TRBJ1-5; TRBD1 might be the D (6 bases). Germline CDR1 is SGHTA and CDR2 is FQGNSA. This CDR3 comprises 16 residues. V was clipped by 6 bases and J by 3 bases, with 18 bases between them. CDR3 DNA: TGTGCCAGCAGTAGAAGTGCTTCAGGGGCCAATCAGCCCCAGCATTTT. This gives the protein CASSRSASGANQPQHF. The full variable domain, its missing parts supplied by reference TRBV7-2 and TRBJ1-5, is GAGVSQSPSNKVTEKGKDVELRCDPISGHTALYWYRQSLGQGLEFLIYFQGNSAPDKSGLPSDRFSAERTGGSVSTLTIQRTQQEDSAVYLCASSRSASGANQPQHFGDGTRLSIL.

This clonotype has a count of ten or more. The J gene is TRBJ1-4, the V gene TRBV7-9, with 7 bases that match TRBD1. Germline V lookup: CDR1 SEHNR, CDR2 FQNEAQ (reference sequence). Trimming removed 3 bases from V and 5 bases from J; junction bases left unmatched: 6. CDR3 length equals 15 residues. The CDR3 loop reads CASSFPGTANEKLFF. For the CDR3, the DNA is TGTGCCAGCAGCTTCCCCGGGACAGCAAATGAAAAACTGTTTTTT.

This clonotype occurred many times. This chain joins TRBV20-1 and TRBJ1-2; 8 nucleotides match TRBD1. The CDR3 contains 12 residues. V lost 6 bases to trimming and J lost 4 bases; unmatched junction nucleotides: 4. The germline V gene encodes CDR1 DFQATT and CDR2 SNEGSKA (reference sequence). Here the CDR3 DNA reads TGCAGTGCCCAGGGGGCAGGCTATGGCTACACCTTC. Translated: CSAQGAGYGYTF.

This clonotype occurred many times. The CDR3 spells CASSQPGTVVLGYTF. DNA for the CDR3: TGTGCCAGCAGCCAACCCGGGACCGTCGTGTTAGGCTACACCTTC. This chain connects TRBV5-8 to TRBJ1-2; TRBD1 is a possible D gene (5 bases). The length of the CDR3 is 15 residues. Germline V gives CDR1 SGHTS, CDR2 YDEGEE. The ends were cut back, 4 bases at V and 8 bases at J, with 21 bases in the middle.

Of note for this clonotype: An end of the junction differs from the germline gene, which may be a read error. The chain combines TRBV15 with TRBJ2-7; D remains unclear. Germline V gives CDR1 LNHNV, CDR2 YYDKDF (reference sequence). The CDR3 is 13 amino acids. The CDR3 nucleotides are TGTGCCACCAGCCGAGATGGAGCAGGCGAGCAGTACTTC. Translation gives CATSRDGAGEQYF.

As for this clonotype: At one boundary the junction diverges from the germline segment, which might be a read error. The V call is TRBV20-1, the J call TRBJ1-2; TRBD1 might be the D (5 bases). The CDR3 contains 12 residues. The germline V gene encodes CDR1 DFQATT and CDR2 SNEGSKA (reference sequence). Here the CDR3 reads CSASRRGYGYTF. The CDR3 nucleotides read TGTAGTGCTAGTAGAAGGGGCTATGGCTACACCTTC.

Ten or more counts support this clonotype. The J gene is TRBJ2-3, the V gene TRBV19; 9 bases map to TRBD1. The CDR3 totals 21 residues. From germline, CDR1 is LNHDA and CDR2 SQIVND (reference sequence). V lost 4 bases, J lost 3 bases, and 23 bases stayed unmatched. The CDR3 sequence is CASSTPFSSGTGSGVTDTQYF. DNA for the CDR3: TGTGCCAGTAGTACACCCTTCAGTTCCGGGACAGGGAGCGGTGTGACAGATACGCAGTATTTT.

The J gene is TRBJ1-5, the V gene TRBV6-2 or TRBV6-3, with unresolved D. This CDR3 has 13 amino acids. Germline CDR1 and CDR2: MNHEY and SVGEGT. Between the trimmed V and J ends, which lost 5 bases and 7 bases, there was a span of 12 bases. CDR3 bases: TGTGCCAGCAGTCTCCACAGCAGACAGCCCCAGCATTTT. Its protein product is CASSLHSRQPQHF.

The V gene is TRBV7-2, the J gene TRBJ1-4, with 8 bases lining up with TRBD1. The CDR3 runs to 15 residues. The V segment lost 3 bases and the J segment 13 bases; nucleotides outside the gene matches: 13. Per germline, CDR1 SGHTA and CDR2 FQGNSA. Here the CDR3 DNA reads TGTGCCAGCAGCTTGTACCGGGACAGGAATGAAGGACTGTTTTTT. Its protein product is CASSLYRDRNEGLFF.

A remark on this clonotype: A much larger clone lies one base from this, so it may be a read error. The gene calls are TRBV27 and TRBJ2-7, with D perhaps TRBD2 (6 bases). Germline CDR1 is MNHEY and CDR2 is SMNVEV (reference sequence). The CDR3 runs to 12 residues. The CDR3 nucleotides are TGTGCCGGCAGTTTATGGGGGGACGAGCAGTACTTC. Amino acid sequence: CAGSLWGDEQYF.

This clonotype was seen only a few times. J is TRBJ1-1 and V is TRBV14, with D hard to call. The CDR3 contains 13 residues. Trimming took 1 base from V and 8 from J, leaving 11 bases between them. CDR1 and CDR2 from the germline V gene are SGHDN and FVKESK. Written as DNA, the CDR3 is TGTGCCAGCAGCCAAGTCGGGCACCCCGAAGCTTTCTTT. It yields the protein CASSQVGHPEAFF. The full variable domain, with the rest looked up from reference TRBV14 and TRBJ1-1, is EAGVTQFPSHSVIEKGQTVTLRCDPISGHDNLYWYRRVMGKEIKFLLHFVKESKQDESGMPNNRFLAERTGGTYSTLKVQPAELEDSGVYFCASSQVGHPEAFFGQGTRLTVV.

Comment on this clonotype: An end of the junction differs from the germline gene, which may be a read error. The chain links TRBV7-2 to TRBJ1-5; a possible D gene is TRBD1 (5 bases). CDR1 is SGHTA and CDR2 is FQGNSA in the germline V gene. This CDR3 has 14 amino acids. CDR3: CASSLLQDDQPQHF. CDR3 bases: TGTGCCAGCAGCTTATTACAGGACGATCAGCCTCAGCATTTT.

This clonotype was seen many times. The rearrangement uses TRBV25-1 and TRBJ2-7; TRBD1 is a possible D gene (6 bases). CDR1 is MGHDK, CDR2 SYGVNS, per germline. The ends were cut back, 8 bases at V and 2 bases at J, with 28 bases in the middle. The CDR3 spans 18 residues. The CDR3 DNA follows: TGTGCCAGCGGCGACCACCGGGACATTCAGGGGATCACCTACGAGCAGTACTTC. Translated, it gives CASGDHRDIQGITYEQYF.

A note on this clonotype: Given a much more abundant clone one base away, this may be a read error. The CDR3 nucleotides read TGCAGTGCCCGGGGGCGGGGGGGCCGGGCCGATACGCAGTATTTT. It encodes CSARGRGGRADTQYF. The rearrangement uses TRBV20-1 and TRBJ2-3, with TRBD2 matching over 9 bases. J gave up 6 bases and V 6 bases, and 13 bases lay outside the gene matches. The CDR3 has 15 amino acids. CDR1 is DFQATT, CDR2 SNEGSKA, per germline (reference sequence).

Notes on this clonotype: A read error may be the cause here, since a much bigger clone is one base away. This rearrangement joins TRBV5-4 to TRBJ2-5; the match to TRBD2 covers 8 bases. The CDR3 is made up of 15 amino acids. Trimming took 1 base from V and 5 from J; bases not matched to a gene: 7. Per the germline V gene, CDR1 is SGHNT and CDR2 is YYREEE (reference sequence). The CDR3 DNA reads as TGTGCCAGCAGCTTGAGGACCGGGGGGGAGGAGACCCAGTACTTC. Translation: CASSLRTGGEETQYF. Full variable domain (missing parts from reference TRBV5-4 and TRBJ2-5): ETGVTQSPTHLIKTRGQQVTLRCSSQSGHNTVSWYQQALGQGPQFIFQYYREEENGRGNFPPRFSGLQFPNYSSELNVNALELDDSALYLCASSLRTGGEETQYFGPGTRLLVL.

The table lists this clonotype with many counts. The chain has TRBV6-5 and TRBJ2-5; TRBD1 or TRBD2 may be the D gene (5 bases each). This CDR3 is built from 13 residues. Trimming took 7 bases from V and 5 from J, leaving 14 bases between them. Germline CDR1 reads MNHEY; CDR2 reads SVGAGI. The CDR3 region has the DNA TGTGCCAGCAAGCGACAGTGGGACGAGACCCAGTACTTC. As protein: CASKRQWDETQYF.

This clonotype was seen at least ten times. CDR3 loop: CASSQTGDTQYF. The CDR3 DNA sequence: TGCGCCAGCAGCCAGACCGGGGATACGCAGTATTTT. The chain carries TRBV4-1 and TRBJ2-3; D is unclear. Germline V lookup: CDR1 MGHRA, CDR2 YSYEKL. Trimming pared 3 bases from V and 6 bases from J, leaving 7 bases between. This CDR3 is built from 12 residues.

The J gene is TRBJ2-4, the V gene TRBV18, with 7 positions matching TRBD1. Germline CDR1 reads KGHSH; CDR2 reads LQKENI. Losses at the gene ends were 3 bases for V and 0 bases for J; bases not matched to a gene: 5. CDR3 length equals 16 residues. The CDR3 bases are TGTGCCAGCTCACCCGGGACAGATCTAGCCAAAAACATTCAGTACTTC. Amino acids: CASSPGTDLAKNIQYF.